The T cell receptor beta chain described here comes from a study of blood T cell repertoires in COVID-19. Study-wide background: T cells, B-cell-depleted T cells, or PBMCs provided the cDNA or gDNA that served as material.

Per the germline V gene, CDR1 is SGHRS and CDR2 is YFSETQ. The CDR3 is made up of 14 amino acids. Trimming shortened V by 4 bases and J by 4 bases, and 15 bases separated the two germline ends. In the original processing: Reference gene primers were amplified, and this amplification served to estimate nucleated cell counts. Data came from immunoSEQ multiplex PCR; TCRdb stores just in-frame clones and leaves some out. V, J and clone size reflect that table, while D and trimming were determined from the DNA. The sample has roughly 200,000 clones, over 75% seen once; the top ten hold about a tenth. The rearrangement links TRBV5-1 to TRBJ2-7; perhaps TRBD1 as D (5 bases). Material: peripheral blood. The TCR originated in a human donor with active or convalescent COVID-19. The donor label of this sample is uncertain. CDR3 sequence (DNA): TGCGCCAGCAGCCCTAGTAAGACAGCGTACGAGCAGTACTTC. As protein: CASSPSKTAYEQYF.